A selection of T cell receptor beta chains follows, all from one sample in a study of blood T cell repertoires in COVID-19. Sequenced by immunoSEQ multiplex PCR; TCRdb stores in-frame clones only, minus some. The repertoire includes about 330,000 clones, 70% to 90% of them detected once, and under 5.5% sits in the top ten. Sample: PBMCs or T cells enriched from blood (not recorded which). These receptors were taken from a woman aged 25 to 39 who had recovered from COVID-19. CDR3s include the opening cysteine and the closing phenylalanine or tryptophan. The D gene is left open where the match is weak.

>TRBV18|TRBD1|TRBJ1-1
TGTGCCAGCTCACCACTGGACAGGGGGCTAGGGACTGAAGCTTTCTTT
CASSPLDRGLGTEAFF
>TRBV6-4|-|TRBJ2-2
TGTGCCAGCAGTGACGACAGGCACACCGGGGAGCTGTTTTTT
CASSDDRHTGELFF
>TRBV7-9|TRBD2|TRBJ2-7
TGTGCCAGCAGCTTACGGGCTAGCGGGGGGGCGAGGGAGCAGTACTTC
CASSLRASGGAREQYF
>TRBV5-4|TRBD2|TRBJ2-2
TGTGCCAGCAGCCGGGGGGGTGTTGGGAACACCGGGGAGCTGTTTTTT
CASSRGGVGNTGELFF
>TRBV19|-|TRBJ2-3
TGTGCCAGTAGAAGACTAGAACGAGATACGCAGTATTTT
CASRRLERDTQYF
>TRBV15|-|TRBJ2-1
TGTGCCACCAGCAGGGGGGCCCAAAGGGCTGAGCAGTTCTTC
CATSRGAQRAEQFF
>TRBV4-2|-|TRBJ1-4
TGTGCCAGCAGCCAAGATCGGGAAAAACTGTTTTTT
CASSQDREKLFF
>TRBV6-5|TRBD1|TRBJ1-5
TGTGCCAGCAGTCTTGGGACAGCCGCGGCCCAGCATTTT
CASSLGTAAAQHF
>TRBV5-4|TRBD1|TRBJ2-3
TGTGCCAGCAGCTTACAGGGGGCAAGGGATACGCAGTATTTT
CASSLQGARDTQYF
>TRBV14|TRBD1|TRBJ2-5
TGTGCCAGCAGCCAAGTACGGACAGGGGGCCAAGAGACCCAGTACTTC
CASSQVRTGGQETQYF
>TRBV4-2|-|TRBJ2-3
TGTGCCACCTCGAGGGCAGATACGCAGTATTTT
CATSRADTQYF
>TRBV7-9|TRBD1|TRBJ1-2
TGTGCCAGCAGCTTAGATCGGACAGGGAATGGCTACACCTTC
CASSLDRTGNGYTF
>TRBV11-2|-|TRBJ1-1
TGTGCCAGCAGCTTGGTTATGGGTTGGGGGCGCGAAGCTCACACTGAAGCTTTCTTT
CASSLVMGWGREAHTEAFF
>TRBV13|-|TRBJ2-3
TGTGCCAGCAGCTTAGAAGCGGACGCTCAAAATACGCAGTATTTT
CASSLEADAQNTQYF
>TRBV5-1|-|TRBJ1-1
TGCGCCAGCCGATCCGGGGGATTGAACACTGAAGCTTTCTTT
CASRSGGLNTEAFF
>TRBV7-9|TRBD2|TRBJ2-1
TGTGCCAGCAGCTTTCGTAGCGGACTAGCGGATGAGCAGTTCTTC
CASSFRSGLADEQFF
>TRBV9|TRBD2|TRBJ2-1
TGTGCCAGCAGCGTCATAGCGGGGGTCAATGAGCAGTTCTTC
CASSVIAGVNEQFF
>TRBV5-4|TRBD1|TRBJ1-1
TGTGCCAGCAGCTTAGGGGGCTTCAATGAAGCTTTCTTT
CASSLGGFNEAFF